This T cell receptor beta chain was recorded in a study of T cell responses to AZD1222 COVID-19 vaccine. Sequenced by immunoSEQ multiplex PCR; TCRdb stores in-frame clones only, minus some. The sample records about 94,000 clones, 85% being singletons. Germline CDR1 is SGHNT and CDR2 is YYREEE (reference sequence). Between the trimmed V and J ends, which lost 0 bases and 1 base, there was a span of 7 bases. The CDR3 runs to 15 residues. With regard to this clone: Its antigen is undetermined.

The study's findings and limits: Repertoires were obtained only post-peak T cell response.

This receptor was taken from an adult who received the AZD1222 COVID-19 vaccine. The material sequenced was peripheral blood, taken 28 days after the second AZD1222 dose. This chain uses TRBV5-4 with TRBJ2-2, with D uncertain. The CDR3 DNA is TGTGCCAGCAGCTTGGGACTCTTGAACACCGGGGAGCTGTTTTTT. It encodes CASSLGLLNTGELFF. The variable domain in full, completed from reference TRBV5-4 and TRBJ2-2, reads ETGVTQSPTHLIKTRGQQVTLRCSSQSGHNTVSWYQQALGQGPQFIFQYYREEENGRGNFPPRFSGLQFPNYSSELNVNALELDDSALYLCASSLGLLNTGELFFGEGSRLTVL.